The clone carrying this TCR beta chain showed up many times. The data stem from a study of human T cells and chemical hapten exposure. For the study at large: Patch tests put 0.01% DPC on the upper back, and the results were checked at 6 days. Per-sample TCR yields varied mainly from small pooled library volume differences.

The time point is: patch test 2, 6 weeks after DPC sensitization. The treatment denotes: therapeutic diphenylcyclopropenone sensitization with weekly scalp DPC. TCRdb fed the RACE reads into MiXCR, producing one record per CDR3 protein. The data contain about 140,000 distinct CDR3 sequences, roughly 12% of them singletons. The germline V and J ends were trimmed by 0 bases and 7 bases, with 4 bases remaining between them. Germline assignment: CDR1 MNHNY and CDR2 SVGAGI (reference sequence). The CDR3 covers 12 residues. The origin of this receptor is a woman aged 45-59 years with alopecia areata. Some clones in this sample may be carry-over from other donors' samples. This sequence joins TRBV6-6 and TRBJ2-1; D not certain. This specimen was whole blood, taken in connection with sensitization to the hapten diphenylcyclopropenone (DPC). The CDR3 DNA is TGTGCCAGCAGTTACTCGATAAATGAGCAGTTCTTC. Translation: CASSYSINEQFF.